The next 5 T cell receptor beta chains were all read from a single sample in a study of tumor-infiltrating lymphocytes in localized non-small cell lung cancer (dated by TCRdb to the early 2020s). Library preparation was by the immunoSEQ multiplex PCR assay. This is the immuneACCESS table as TCRdb keeps it, with only in-frame sequences that have V and J called. A part of the clones is gone; compared with another copy, unresolved V genes explain less than half, and the rest is unexplained. This sample has about 15,000 clones in its table, and roughly 76% of those were observed once. The ten largest account for under 3% of the sample. Specimen: lung tumor tissue. Receptors originate from a human donor with non-small cell lung cancer.

This sequence joins TRBV25-1 and TRBJ1-3; 9 bases match TRBD1. The CDR3 extends over 15 amino acids. Germline V gene sequence: CDR1 MGHDK, CDR2 SYGVNS. V lost 7 bases, J lost 2 bases, and 6 bases stayed unmatched. Here the CDR3 DNA reads TGTGCCAGCACCCCCGGGACAGGGCCTGGAAACACCATATATTTT. Protein: CASTPGTGPGNTIYF.

V usage is TRBV27 and J usage is TRBJ2-2, with 8 positions matching TRBD2. The V segment lost 5 bases and the J segment 7 bases; nucleotides outside the gene matches: 12. The CDR3 length is 16 residues. Germline assignment: CDR1 MNHEY and CDR2 SMNVEV (reference sequence). In DNA, the CDR3 is TGTGCCAGCAGTCCTCGTAGAGCGGGGGTTTTCGGGGAGCTGTTTTTT. Amino acids: CASSPRRAGVFGELFF.

This clone was counted only a few times. This rearrangement joins TRBV7-6 to TRBJ2-3; D gene ambiguous. The CDR3 is 13 amino acids. Germline lookup yields CDR1 SGHVS and CDR2 FNYEAQ. V was shortened by 5 bases and J by 0 bases, with 6 bases between the two germline ends. The CDR3 DNA sequence: TGTGCCAGCAGCCCCCTTAGCACAGATACGCAGTATTTT. Its translation is CASSPLSTDTQYF.

The rearrangement joins TRBV6-1 to TRBJ1-6; D gene unclear. CDR1 and CDR2 (germline): MNHNS, SASEGT. The V gene lost 7 bases and the J gene lost 1 base, with 14 bases spanning the gap. This CDR3 comprises 16 residues. This CDR3 reads CASIVAPLSYNSPLHF. In nucleotides, the CDR3 is TGTGCCAGCATTGTAGCTCCTCTTTCCTATAATTCACCCCTCCACTTT.

DNA for the CDR3: TGTGCCAGCTCACCACCCGGACAGCTCAATGAGCAGTTCTTC. Residues: CASSPPGQLNEQFF. The chain couples TRBV18 to TRBJ2-1; tentative D call: TRBD1 (6 bases). The CDR3 totals 14 residues. From germline, CDR1 is KGHSH and CDR2 LQKENI. V was pared by 0 bases and J by 6 bases, with 9 bases between.